The rows below give T cell receptor beta chains drawn from one sample of a study of shared T cell receptors in the human thymus. The data were produced by immunoSEQ multiplex PCR, yet TCRdb's version contains in-frame clones alone and is incomplete. The sample holds some 700,000 clones; roughly 90% are singletons and the top ten take 0.008% to 0.011%. The same data also contributed to another study, on human thymus T cells.

The source material was thymocytes. The source is a boy less than two years old with a congenital heart defect. Both conserved end residues are part of each CDR3. D genes are given only for firm matches. Rows give clone size only sometimes, using once, few, many, or a class for an expanded clone.

j_call v_call clone_size d_call cdr3_nt cdr3_aa
TRBJ2-3 TRBV7-6 once TRBD2 TGTGCCAGCAGCTACTTGTCTAGCGGGAGGTCCGATACGCAGTATTTT CASSYLSSGRSDTQYF
TRBJ1-2 TRBV4-3 . . TGCGCCAGCAGCCATTTCGATCAGGGGTGGTATGGCTACACCTTC CASSHFDQGWYGYTF
TRBJ2-7 TRBV5-1 . . TGCGCCAGCAGCTGGTTGGAGGCCCACGAGCAGTACTTC CASSWLEAHEQYF
TRBJ2-7 TRBV19 . TRBD2 TGTGCCAGTAGTAGACGGTCGGGGGGAAGCGAGCAGTACTTC CASSRRSGGSEQYF
TRBJ1-4 TRBV6-5 . . TGTGCCACACAACGGACAGCAACTAATGAAAAACTGTTTTTT CATQRTATNEKLFF
TRBJ2-7 TRBV29-1 . . TGCAGCGTTGAAGATCGGGAGGGGGCGCGCTACGAGCAGTACTTC CSVEDREGARYEQYF
TRBJ2-7 TRBV25-1 . TRBD1 TGTGCCAGCAGTCAAGGCCCACCGGGACAGGGGTACGAGCAGTACTTC CASSQGPPGQGYEQYF
TRBJ2-2 TRBV11-3 . TRBD2 TGTGCCAGCAGAAAGACTAGCGCCCCCTACGGGGAGCTGTTTTTT CASRKTSAPYGELFF
TRBJ2-5 TRBV7-6 . . TGTGCCAGCAGCTTAGGACTCCAAGAGACCCAGTACTTC CASSLGLQETQYF
TRBJ2-7 TRBV5-5 . TRBD1 TGTGCCAGCAGCTGGGACAGGGGCCACGAGCAGTACTTC CASSWDRGHEQYF
TRBJ2-3 TRBV5-1 . TRBD2 TGCGCCGGCAGCTTGAAGTCCCGGGCCCTAGCGGGAGGCCCCACAGATACGCAGTATTTT CAGSLKSRALAGGPTDTQYF
TRBJ1-5 TRBV4-3 few . TGCGCCAGCAGCCAAACCCCAGGGAAGCAGCCCCAGCATTTT CASSQTPGKQPQHF
TRBJ2-7 TRBV11-2 . . TGTGCCAGCAGGACAGGACTTTACGAGCAGTACTTC CASRTGLYEQYF
TRBJ2-1 TRBV29-1 once TRBD2 TGCAGCGATCTAACTAGCGGAGTTCACAATGAGCAGTTCTTC CSDLTSGVHNEQFF
TRBJ2-6 TRBV6-6 . . TGTGCCAGCAGTTGCCCAGGGTTTCCTGGGGCCAACGTCCTGACTTTC CASSCPGFPGANVLTF
TRBJ2-1 TRBV9 . TRBD2 TGTGCCAGCAGCGTAGGCGGGAGTGGGTACAATGAGCAGTTCTTC CASSVGGSGYNEQFF
TRBJ2-7 TRBV28 . . TGTGCCAGCAGGGGACTTAGCGGAGACTACTACGAGCAGTACTTC CASRGLSGDYYEQYF
TRBJ2-7 TRBV11-3 . TRBD1 TGTGCCAGCAGCGGGGCTGGGACAGGGACCTACGAGCAGTACTTC CASSGAGTGTYEQYF
TRBJ2-3 TRBV18 . . TGTGCCAGCTCACCACCCGGTCTCGCGGCGGCGGGTGCAGATACGCAGTATTTT CASSPPGLAAAGADTQYF
TRBJ2-7 TRBV2 . TRBD2 TGTGCCAGCAGGACCGCACCTTCTAGCGGAGGGAGGTCCGAGCAGTACTTC CASRTAPSSGGRSEQYF
TRBJ2-1 TRBV29-1 . TRBD2 TGCAGCGTTGAATGGCGGGGGGACAATGAGCAGTTCTTC CSVEWRGDNEQFF
TRBJ2-1 TRBV27 . TRBD2 TGTGCCAGCATTCCCCCCGGGGGGGGAGGCCACAATGAGCAGTTCTTC CASIPPGGGGHNEQFF
TRBJ2-1 TRBV5-6 . TRBD2 TGTGCCAGCAACATTCGCGGGAAGCGGGAGATAAACCACAATGAGCAGTTCTTC CASNIRGKREINHNEQFF
TRBJ1-2 TRBV28 . . TGTGCCAGCAGTTCCCCCGACAGTTTAGGTTCGGATGGCTACACCTTC CASSSPDSLGSDGYTF
TRBJ2-7 TRBV14 . . TGTGCCAGCAGCCAACGTGTCGGGAGTGGGAACGAGCAGTACTTC CASSQRVGSGNEQYF
TRBJ2-2 TRBV11-2 . . TGTGCCAGCAGCTACCCCCCCAAGACACACACCGGGGAGCTGTTTTTT CASSYPPKTHTGELFF
TRBJ2-1 TRBV9 . TRBD2 TGTGCCAGCAGCGTACCTAATAGCGGGAGGGCTACTTACAATGAGCAGTTCTTC CASSVPNSGRATYNEQFF
TRBJ2-7 TRBV28 once TRBD2 TGTGCCAGCAGTCCAAAGGGTAGCGGGAGTAGTTCCCAGTACTTC CASSPKGSGSSSQYF
TRBJ2-7 TRBV6-5 . . TGTGCCAGCCTCTTCCGGGACTGGCATGAGCAGTACTTC CASLFRDWHEQYF
TRBJ2-7 TRBV4-1 . . TGCGCCAGCAGCCAAGATGAGAACTCCTACGAGCAGTACTTC CASSQDENSYEQYF
TRBJ2-5 TRBV6-5 once . TGTGCCAGCAGTCCCAGGGGAGACAAACCGCGTGGCCAGTACTTC CASSPRGDKPRGQYF
TRBJ2-4 TRBV19 . TRBD2 TGTGCCAGTAGCGTAACGGGGCGGGAGGGAGCCAAAAACATTCAGTACTTC CASSVTGREGAKNIQYF
TRBJ1-2 TRBV5-8 . . TGTGCCAGCAGCTCCCGAGACCGACAGATCCCCACCTTC CASSSRDRQIPTF
TRBJ2-7 TRBV6-5 . . TGTGCCAGCAACCACTTGGGGGAGGACTACGAGCAGTACTTC CASNHLGEDYEQYF
TRBJ2-5 TRBV6-1 . . TGTGCCAGCAGGGTTCCTAGCATGCCGGAGACCCAGTACTTC CASRVPSMPETQYF
TRBJ1-4 TRBV4-1 . . TGCGCCAGCAGCCCTGGAGGGGAGAAACTGTTTTTT CASSPGGEKLFF
TRBJ1-2 TRBV2 . TRBD1 TGTGCCAGCAGTGAGACAGGGGGCGCGGGCTATGGCTACACCTTC CASSETGGAGYGYTF
TRBJ1-2 TRBV5-5 . . TGTGCCAGCAGCTTCGGCATCCCGGGAGATGGCTACACCTTC CASSFGIPGDGYTF
TRBJ2-2 TRBV5-1 . . TGCGCCAGCAGCTCGCCAGGGGAAGGTCCCACCGGGGAGCTGTTTTTT CASSSPGEGPTGELFF
TRBJ1-2 TRBV5-4 . TRBD1 TGTGCCAGCAGCTTACCCGAACAGGGGCTCCTGGGCTACCCCTTC CASSLPEQGLLGYPF
TRBJ2-7 TRBV5-1 . TRBD1 TGCGCCAGCAGCTCAAGGGGACAGGGGGAGAACGAGCAGTACTTC CASSSRGQGENEQYF
TRBJ2-1 TRBV19 . . TGTGCCAGTAGTGACGACAGGAACGGGAATGAGCAGTTCTTC CASSDDRNGNEQFF
TRBJ1-5 TRBV15 . . TGTGCCACCAGCAGAGTGAGGAGGGGCAGCAATCAGCCCCAGCATTTT CATSRVRRGSNQPQHF
TRBJ2-7 TRBV5-1 . . TGCGCCAGCAAGGGGGGGGCTGACAGAGCCGAGCAGTACTTC CASKGGADRAEQYF
TRBJ2-5 TRBV9 . . TGTGCCAGCAGCGTGGGAGGCCTGGAGACCCAGTACTTC CASSVGGLETQYF
TRBJ2-1 TRBV9 . . TGTGCCAGCAGCGTATTTGAGGGCTATGAGCAGTTCTTC CASSVFEGYEQFF
TRBJ2-5 TRBV25-1 . . TGTGCCAGCAGTGAATGGTGGGGAACCAGGGGCCAAGAGACCCAGTACTTC CASSEWWGTRGQETQYF
TRBJ2-7 TRBV14 . TRBD1 TGTGCCAGCAGCGAAGGCCGGGACAGGGGGCTCGAGCAGTACTTC CASSEGRDRGLEQYF
TRBJ2-3 TRBV10-3 . TRBD2 TGTGCCATCAGTGAGCCGATGACTAGCGGGAGGCTCGCAGATACGCAGTATTTT CAISEPMTSGRLADTQYF